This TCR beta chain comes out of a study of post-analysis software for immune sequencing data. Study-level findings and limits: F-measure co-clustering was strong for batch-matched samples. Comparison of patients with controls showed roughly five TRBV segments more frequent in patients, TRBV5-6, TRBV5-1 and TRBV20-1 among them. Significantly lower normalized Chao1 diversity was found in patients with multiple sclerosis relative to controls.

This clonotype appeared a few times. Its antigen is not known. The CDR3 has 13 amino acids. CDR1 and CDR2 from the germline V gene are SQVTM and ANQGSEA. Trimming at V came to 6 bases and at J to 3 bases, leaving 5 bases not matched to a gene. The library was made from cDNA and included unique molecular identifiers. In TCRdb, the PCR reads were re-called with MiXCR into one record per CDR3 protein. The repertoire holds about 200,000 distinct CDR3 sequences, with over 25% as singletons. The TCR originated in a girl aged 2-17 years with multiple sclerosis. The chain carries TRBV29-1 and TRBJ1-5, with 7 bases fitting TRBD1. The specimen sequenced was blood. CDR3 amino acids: CSVRQGSNQPQHF. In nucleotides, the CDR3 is TGCAGCGTAAGACAGGGATCCAATCAGCCCCAGCATTTT.